Below, one T cell receptor beta chain is given with its context. This record belongs to a study of CD8+ T cells in alopecia areata. CD4+ lymphocytes from a handful of patients underwent sorting into CD25+CD127- populations. Extracted RNA was reverse transcribed into cDNA, the sequencing template. Sequenced by immunoSEQ multiplex PCR; TCRdb stores in-frame clones only, minus some. This table holds 37,000 or so clones, nearly 55% found once. This sequence was found in a human donor with alopecia areata. The sequenced material came from CD4+ Tregs sorted from blood.

The CDR3 here is CASSERGRNTEAFF. Written as DNA, the CDR3 is TGTGCCAGCAGTGAAAGGGGAAGAAACACTGAAGCTTTCTTT. The chain has TRBV2 and TRBJ1-1, with D perhaps matching TRBD1 (5 bases). This CDR3 has 14 amino acids. CDR1 is SNHLY, CDR2 FYNNEI, per germline. The V gene lost 2 bases and the J gene lost 2 bases, with 9 bases spanning the gap.